Shown below are 2 T cell receptor beta chains from a single sample sequenced in a study of blood T cell repertoires in COVID-19. Generated by immunoSEQ multiplex PCR, the TCRdb table keeps only in-frame clones and is missing some. The repertoire holds some 260,000 clones, with around 88% as singletons. The sequenced sample consisted of peripheral blood. The receptors derive from a man aged 80 or over with acute or convalescent COVID-19.

This clone has only one observation. CDR3 sequence (DNA): TGTGCCAGCAGTTACTCGGGACTAGCGCAAGAGACCCAGTACTTC. Residues: CASSYSGLAQETQYF. This chain uses TRBV6-6 with TRBJ2-5, with 10 bases aligning to TRBD2. CDR3 size: 15 residues. V lost 0 bases, J lost 2 bases, and 0 bases stayed unmatched. Germline loops: CDR1 MNHNY, CDR2 SVGAGI (reference sequence).

The chain joins TRBV27 to TRBJ2-4; TRBD2 might be the D (5 bases). The V end was cut by 3 bases, the J end by 0 bases, with 18 bases between. Germline V gene lookup returns CDR1 MNHEY and CDR2 SMNVEV (reference sequence). The CDR3 spans 18 residues. CDR3 residues: CASSFTGNPFGAKNIQYF. The CDR3 nucleotides are TGTGCCAGCAGTTTCACCGGGAACCCTTTTGGAGCCAAAAACATTCAGTACTTC.